This record concerns one TCR beta chain sequence. The target of this receptor is not known. Base qualities are missing; no much larger clone stands one base away. Per the publication, the treatment or condition label means: oral pan-JAK inhibitor, 5-10 mg twice daily. Lesional scalp punch biopsies and peripheral blood were collected from alopecia areata patients. PBMCs were isolated by density centrifugation and stained for CD3, CD4 and CD8, and CD4+ and CD8+ T cells were sorted on a FACSAria. V drops 1 base and J drops 2 bases, leaving 12 bases in between. The CDR3 contains 15 residues, cysteine and phenylalanine counted. The retained sequence is limited to the CDR3, 45 bases, with the frame set at the first base. Looking up the germline V gene (reference sequence) yields CDR1 GTSNPN and CDR2 SVGIG. The method was the immunoSEQ multiplex PCR assay. To provide template for TCR sequencing, every sample had RNA extracted and reverse transcribed into cDNA. First-strand cDNA was synthesized with SuperScript III using a 2:1 mix of oligo-dT and random hexamers. Amplification bias was assessed with a synthetic immune receptor repertoire, and residual bias was removed computationally. Turning to the authors' computational methods: Raw reads were preprocessed for error removal, and CDR3 was defined according to IMGT conventions as running from the conserved cysteine to phenylalanine. Clonality was calculated as 1 minus Shannon entropy normalized by log2 of the number of productive unique TCRs. Scalp TCRbeta sequences were cross-referenced with sorted blood CD4 and CD8 repertoires so that the CD4 or CD8 identity of scalp clones could be inferred. TCRdb limited this immuneACCESS table to in-frame rearrangements with V and J called. A share of clones is missing; checked studies link under half to unresolved V genes, and the rest is unexplained. The D gene and trimming were derived from the DNA, and the V and J assignments and clone size from that table. In this sample the table shows 150,000 to 200,000 clones, around 64% of which occur a single time. Of the sample, approximately 1.2% falls within the top ten clones.

The data were obtained in a study of CD8+ T cells in alopecia areata (dated by TCRdb to 2017 to 2018). Looking at the study overall: Treated patients were enrolled in an open-label pilot trial of oral tofacitinib at 5 to 10 mg twice daily for moderate-to-severe alopecia areata. Tofacitinib was administered for 6 to 18 months, and 6 months of follow-up off drug were then conducted to assess delayed response and recurrence. In treated patients, disease severity was measured using the SALT score, which gives the percentage of scalp surface area affected. The study used high-throughput TCRbeta sequencing to examine T cell clonal expansion in alopecia areata, in both the C3H/HeJ mouse model and human patients. Scalp tissue and sorted CD4+ and CD8+ peripheral blood T cells from patchy and totalis/universalis alopecia areata patients and from healthy controls were covered by human TCRbeta sequencing. Patients on tofacitinib were biopsied at baseline and after 4 and 24 weeks of treatment, and several of the patients also had a later scalp biopsy. Scalp clonality was compared among normal scalp (n=4), patchy alopecia areata scalp (n=8), and alopecia totalis/universalis scalp (n=8). RNA came from the PAXgene miRNA kit for fixed scalp, the miRNeasy kit for PBMCs, and the RNeasy kit for mouse skin. TCRbeta CDR3 regions were amplified by immunoSEQ multiplex PCR using 35 Vbeta forward and 13 Jbeta reverse primers. General study outcomes and caveats: Tofacitinib significantly decreased scalp clonality and the number of expanded CD8+ clones among the top 100 scalp clones. Many expanded lesional clones persisted in scalp and blood during tofacitinib treatment, which may partly explain relapse after stopping treatment. Resident alphabeta T cells in normal human skin are also sequenced, complicating scalp TCR repertoire analysis, unlike mouse skin dominated by gammadelta T cells. Because the treated cohort was small and included a single nonresponder, larger studies are needed to assess links between baseline CD8+ expansion and response. Compared with normal scalp, lesional scalp had higher clonality and more expanded CD8+ clones, particularly in alopecia totalis/universalis, a pattern that suggests antigenic drive. Shared TCR sequences between patients were less evident than in mice, which may be partly attributable to HLA diversity in the patient population.

The sample was CD4+ T cells sorted from blood, taken at roughly week 49, from a patient treated with tofacitinib. This clonotype originated in a human donor with alopecia areata. The rearranged chain carries TRBV30 and TRBJ1-5; a tentative D match to TRBD1 spans 5 bases. The DNA reads TGTGCCTGGAGTGGGGGCCGGACACGCAATCAGCCCCAGCATTTT. Its coded protein is CAWSGGRTRNQPQHF. Joined to the reference TRBV30 and TRBJ1-5 proteins, this CDR3 gives the full variable domain: SQTIHQWPATLVQPVGSPLSLECTVEGTSNPNLYWYRQAAGRGLQLLFYSVGIGQISSEVPQNLSASRPQDRQFILSSKKLLLSDSGFYLCAWSGGRTRNQPQHFGDGTRLSIL.